The 21 T cell receptor beta chains below come from one sample, sequenced in a study of CD8 T cells in Susac syndrome. The RNA input was roughly 0.45 to 1 ug, and it was reverse transcribed with random hexamers. From the immunoSEQ multiplex PCR reads, TCRdb called clonotypes with MiXCR, one entry per CDR3 protein. Among about 160,000 distinct CDR3 sequences, roughly 94% were seen once, and the ten largest hold over 0.09%. Material: CD4+ T cells from PBMCs. The origin of the receptors is a human donor with multiple sclerosis.

This chain connects TRBV7-9 to TRBJ1-3; possibly TRBD1 for D (5 bases). CDR3 length: 13 amino acids. Trimming took off 1 base at V and 8 bases at J, with 9 bases between the two ends. The germline gives CDR1 SEHNR, CDR2 FQNEAQ (reference sequence). The CDR3 loop is CASSLEPRDTIYF. As DNA, the CDR3 is TGTGCCAGCAGCTTAGAGCCCAGGGACACCATATATTTT.

V and J are TRBV4-3 and TRBJ1-1, with D hard to call. From germline, CDR1 is LGHNA and CDR2 YSLEER. V was pared by 6 bases and J by 0 bases, with 8 bases between. This CDR3 is built from 13 residues. Here the CDR3 reads CASSNNMNTEAFF. Here the CDR3 DNA reads TGCGCCAGCAGTAATAACATGAACACTGAAGCTTTCTTT.

The CDR3 DNA reads as TGTGCCAGCAGCTCTGACAGGGCAAGCAACTATGGCTACACCTTC. Translated: CASSSDRASNYGYTF. The V gene is TRBV5-6, the J gene TRBJ1-2; 7 bases fit TRBD1. V lost 3 bases, J lost 2 bases, and 7 bases stayed unmatched. Germline assignment: CDR1 SGHDT and CDR2 YYEEEE. The CDR3 totals 15 residues.

The V call is TRBV23-1, the J call TRBJ2-7; 7 bases are a match to TRBD2. TRBV23-1 is sorted into the ORF group, with uncertain function. Trimming cost V 8 bases and J 2 bases; bases outside gene matches: 15. CDR3 size: 16 residues. The CDR3 DNA reads TGCGCCAGCTTGCTACCCGGGGGACTAAGCCCCTACGAGCAGTACTTC. This codes for CASLLPGGLSPYEQYF.

The V and J genes are TRBV30 and TRBJ2-5; 11 bases agree with TRBD2. Looked up from germline, CDR1 is GTSNPN and CDR2 is SVGIG (reference sequence). This CDR3 region has 15 residues. J was trimmed by 5 bases and V by 5 bases; bases with no gene match: 10. The CDR3 sequence: CAWGSLAGGRETQYF. In DNA form, the CDR3 reads TGTGCCTGGGGGAGCTTAGCGGGAGGGCGGGAGACCCAGTACTTC.

The chain joins TRBV4-1 to TRBJ1-1; D uncertain. Germline CDR1 reads MGHRA; CDR2 reads YSYEKL. CDR3 length: 14 amino acids. V was clipped by 4 bases and J by 0 bases, with 9 bases between them. The CDR3 loop reads CASSRLTLNTEAFF. In nucleotides, the CDR3 is TGCGCCAGCAGCCGCTTGACACTGAACACTGAAGCTTTCTTT.

The genes are TRBV12-3 or TRBV12-4 and TRBJ1-1, with D possibly matching TRBD1 (5 bases). The CDR3 consists of 15 residues. The V and J ends lost 7 bases and 3 bases respectively, with 18 bases between them. The CDR3 protein is CASTAPGAPHTEAFF. In DNA form, the CDR3 reads TGTGCCAGCACCGCCCCCGGGGCCCCGCACACTGAAGCTTTCTTT.

The CDR3 loop reads CASSHRGGAKNIQYF. The DNA for the CDR3 is TGTGCCAGCAGCCACAGGGGGGGAGCCAAAAACATTCAGTACTTC. The J gene is TRBJ2-4, the V gene TRBV7-2; D may be TRBD1 (8 bases). The germline V gene encodes CDR1 SGHTA and CDR2 FQGNSA. The CDR3 contains 15 residues. Trimming removed 5 bases from V and 0 bases from J, with 11 bases in between.

This chain connects TRBV9 to TRBJ2-7; perhaps D is TRBD1 or TRBD2 (5 bases each). Germline V gene lookup returns CDR1 SGDLS and CDR2 YYNGEE. V was clipped by 0 bases and J by 5 bases, with 15 bases between them. The CDR3 covers 15 residues. CDR3 residues: CASSVVSVGRDEQYF. CDR3 coding DNA: TGTGCCAGCAGCGTAGTCTCGGTGGGGCGGGACGAGCAGTACTTC.

This chain joins TRBV12-3 or TRBV12-4 and TRBJ1-5; the D is unclear. Trimming took off 5 bases at V and 3 bases at J, with 17 bases between the two ends. The length of the CDR3 is 16 residues. The CDR3 sequence is CASSPHHTHFNQPQHF. In DNA form, the CDR3 reads TGTGCCAGCAGTCCCCACCACACTCACTTCAATCAGCCCCAGCATTTT.

This sequence joins TRBV11-3 and TRBJ2-5, with D unclear. CDR1 and CDR2 from the germline V gene are SGHNT and YENEEA. This CDR3 spans 12 amino acids. Trimming took 5 bases from V and 5 from J, leaving 9 bases between them. CDR3 DNA: TGTGCCAGCAGCGGCGCTTCTGAGACCCAGTACTTC. Encoded protein: CASSGASETQYF. Full variable domain (remainder filled in from reference TRBV11-3 and TRBJ2-5): EAGVVQSPRYKIIEKKQPVAFWCNPISGHNTLYWYLQNLGQGPELLIRYENEEAVDDSQLPKDRFSAERLKGVDSTLKIQPAELGDSAVYLCASSGASETQYFGPGTRLLVL.

CDR3 amino acids: CASSPPWGAGEQFF. CDR3 bases: TGTGCCAGCTCACCACCGTGGGGGGCAGGGGAGCAGTTCTTC. The V call is TRBV18, the J call TRBJ2-1; TRBD1 or TRBD2 may be the D gene (6 bases each). The CDR3 runs 14 residues. Germline V gene sequence: CDR1 KGHSH, CDR2 LQKENI. V was pared by 0 bases and J by 10 bases, with 13 bases between.

The J gene is TRBJ2-1, the V gene TRBV6-2 or TRBV6-3; 11 nucleotides align to TRBD2. Germline CDR1 is MNHEY and CDR2 is SVGEGT. The ends lost 2 bases at V and 4 bases at J; junction bases unmatched: 7. There are 17 residues in the CDR3. The CDR3 DNA is TGTGCCAGCAGTTACCCCTCTAGCGGGAGGTCGTACAATGAGCAGTTCTTC. It translates to CASSYPSSGRSYNEQFF.

The chain recombines TRBV29-1 with TRBJ2-1; 12 bases line up with TRBD2. The CDR3 consists of 14 residues. V trimming: 4 bases; J trimming: 8 bases; junction bases outside the gene matches: 6. Germline V CDR1 and CDR2: SQVTM, ANQGSEA. The CDR3 loop reads CSVVETSGRDEQFF. DNA of the CDR3: TGCAGCGTTGTCGAGACTAGCGGGAGAGATGAGCAGTTCTTC.

The CDR3 region has the DNA TGTGCCAGCAGTCCCAACGTTTATCAAAACATTCAGTACTTC. Amino acid sequence: CASSPNVYQNIQYF. The V and J genes are TRBV6-6 and TRBJ2-4, with unresolved D. The CDR3 runs to 14 residues. Germline CDR1 is MNHNY and CDR2 is SVGAGI (reference sequence). Trimming took off 5 bases at V and 5 bases at J, with 13 bases between the two ends.

The chain joins TRBV5-6 to TRBJ2-1, with D perhaps matching TRBD1 or TRBD2 (5 bases each). V lost 3 bases and J 0 bases, leaving 13 bases between the germline ends. This CDR3 spans 16 amino acids. The germline V gene encodes CDR1 SGHDT and CDR2 YYEEEE. This CDR3 reads CASSWNWGSSYNEQFF. CDR3 DNA: TGTGCCAGCAGCTGGAATTGGGGGAGCTCCTACAATGAGCAGTTCTTC.

In its sample, this clonotype was seen once. This chain links TRBV20-1 with TRBJ2-3, with D perhaps TRBD2 (6 bases). Trimming stripped 4 bases from V and 4 bases from J, with 18 bases between. This CDR3 region has 15 residues. Per germline, CDR1 DFQATT and CDR2 SNEGSKA (reference sequence). The DNA of the CDR3 is TGCAGTGCTAACACCGGGACTTCCTCCGCAGATACGCAGTATTTT. Translation: CSANTGTSSADTQYF.

V usage is TRBV7-9 and J usage is TRBJ1-2, with TRBD1 matching over 8 bases. Germline V gives CDR1 SEHNR, CDR2 FQNEAQ (reference sequence). The ends lost 5 bases at V and 4 bases at J; junction bases unmatched: 6. This CDR3 is built from 14 residues. This CDR3 is CASSDTGTGYGYTF. The CDR3, as DNA: TGTGCCAGCAGCGACACCGGGACAGGCTATGGCTACACCTTC.

V and J are TRBV29-1 and TRBJ2-7; D uncertain. The CDR3 extends over 12 amino acids. The V and J ends lost 3 bases and 3 bases respectively, with 9 bases between them. The germline V gene has CDR1 SQVTM and CDR2 ANQGSEA. Here the CDR3 DNA reads TGCAGCGTTGATTCGCCTAACTACGAGCAGTACTTC. Protein: CSVDSPNYEQYF.

J is TRBJ2-2 and V is TRBV2; 8 nucleotides line up with TRBD1. The CDR3 is made up of 14 amino acids. The ends lost 7 bases at V and 1 base at J; junction bases unmatched: 2. The germline CDR1 and CDR2 sequences are SNHLY and FYNNEI. The CDR3 coding sequence is TGTGCCAGCACCGGGACAGGGAACACCGGGGAGCTGTTTTTT. This sequence encodes CASTGTGNTGELFF.

V and J are TRBV6-2 or TRBV6-3 and TRBJ1-4, with D possibly matching TRBD1 (5 bases). The CDR3 consists of 13 residues. The V gene lost 11 bases and the J gene lost 8 bases, with 18 bases spanning the gap. Germline CDR1 and CDR2: MNHEY and SVGEGT. The CDR3 DNA sequence: TGTGCCCTCGAGGGGACCCCGGGAGAAAAACTGTTTTTT. This gives the protein CALEGTPGEKLFF.